This T cell receptor beta chain came from a study of blood T cell repertoires in COVID-19. Study-wide background: PBMCs, B-cell-depleted T cells, or T cells were the source of the cDNA or gDNA that made up the material.

Original handling: Cell counts per sample came from amplifying reference gene primers. Libraries were prepared by immunoSEQ multiplex PCR; TCRdb keeps only in-frame clonotypes and omits some of them. V, J and clone size are those of that table, while D and trimming were read from the DNA. The table shows hundreds of thousands of clones, with about 88% occurring only once. Sequenced sample: peripheral blood. The receptor was derived from a man aged 40-49 years with acute or convalescent COVID-19.

Here the CDR3 DNA reads TGCGCCAGCAGATCAGGGGATGTAAATACTGAAGCTTTCTTT. This translates into CASRSGDVNTEAFF. This chain links TRBV5-1 with TRBJ1-1; D is possibly TRBD1 (6 bases). The CDR3 length is 14 residues. V was trimmed by 5 bases and J by 5 bases, leaving 16 bases between them. Per germline, CDR1 SGHRS and CDR2 YFSETQ.